These 15 T cell receptor beta chains originate from one sample sequenced in a study of cytomegalovirus exposure and HLA in healthy donors. A multiplex PCR was run with 60 Vbeta primers and 13 Jbeta primers. Method: immunoSEQ multiplex PCR; TCRdb's copy keeps in-frame clones and lacks some. This sample has about 170,000 clones, with roughly four fifths found just once. Sequences were obtained from PBMCs. These receptors were obtained from a female donor in good health and CMV-seronegative.

Written as DNA, the CDR3 is TGCGCCAGCAGCTTAGGACATTCTGGAAACACCATATATTTT. This encodes CASSLGHSGNTIYF. The V and J genes are TRBV5-1 and TRBJ1-3; D might be TRBD1 (5 bases). V was pared by 2 bases and J by 1 base, with 7 bases between. This CDR3 is built from 14 residues. The germline V gene encodes CDR1 SGHRS and CDR2 YFSETQ.

The rearrangement joins TRBV28 to TRBJ1-4; 9 bases align to TRBD1. The CDR3 length is 18 residues. V was clipped by 5 bases and J by 8 bases; unmatched bases: 18. Germline V CDR1 and CDR2: MDHEN, SYDVKM. Written as DNA, the CDR3 is TGTGCCAGCAGTCCCCTAAGCGCTCTTTCGGACAGGGGCGAAAAACTGTTTTTT. Protein: CASSPLSALSDRGEKLFF.

V gene TRBV6-4 combines with J gene TRBJ2-3; D remains unclear. Germline-derived CDR1 and CDR2 are MRHNA and SNTAGT. The CDR3 has 15 amino acids. Trimming left V 4 bases short and J 2 bases short, with 13 bases between. CDR3 residues: CASSVSVKYTDTQYF. The CDR3 DNA sequence: TGTGCCAGCAGTGTTTCAGTCAAATACACAGATACGCAGTATTTT.

This clone was counted once. The CDR3 nucleotides read TGCAGCGTTGTGAAGTTAACAGGGAGCTACGAGCAGTACTTC. It yields the protein CSVVKLTGSYEQYF. This chain joins TRBV29-1 and TRBJ2-7, with D tentatively TRBD1 (6 bases). The germline V gene encodes CDR1 SQVTM and CDR2 ANQGSEA. CDR3 length: 14 amino acids. With 4 bases removed from V and 3 bases from J, the gap between germline ends came to 16 bases.

This clone was counted between two and nine times. The rearrangement links TRBV15 to TRBJ1-5, with 8 positions matching TRBD1. The CDR3 covers 18 residues. The V and J ends lost 6 bases and 3 bases, in that order; junction bases with no gene match: 16. The germline V gene encodes CDR1 LNHNV and CDR2 YYDKDF (reference sequence). The CDR3 DNA reads TGTGCCACCAGGACCTGGGGGAGGGACAGGACCCTCAATCAGCCCCAGCATTTT. This translates into CATRTWGRDRTLNQPQHF.

V usage is TRBV7-9 and J usage is TRBJ2-3, with 8 bases lining up with TRBD2. This CDR3 comprises 14 residues. Germline V gene sequence: CDR1 SEHNR, CDR2 FQNEAQ (reference sequence). With 3 bases clipped from V and 3 bases from J, the junction kept 2 bases outside the gene matches. DNA for the CDR3: TGTGCCAGCAGCTTTAGCGGGGCAACAGATACGCAGTATTTT. It codes for CASSFSGATDTQYF.

The chain recombines TRBV29-1 with TRBJ1-2; no firm D call. The germline V gene encodes CDR1 SQVTM and CDR2 ANQGSEA. V lost 6 bases, J lost 7 bases, and 18 bases lay in between. CDR3 length: 13 amino acids. The CDR3 DNA sequence: TGCAGCGTCGAGGGTGGTTCGGCATTTGGCTACACCTTC. Translated, it gives CSVEGGSAFGYTF.

The V and J genes are TRBV7-2 and TRBJ1-2; 8 nucleotides line up with TRBD1. After removal of 2 bases from V and 4 bases from J, the junction contained 3 bases not matched to a gene. Germline values: CDR1 SGHTA, CDR2 FQGNSA. This CDR3 contains 14 residues. CDR3 region: CASSLPGGAYGYTF. The CDR3 DNA is TGTGCCAGCAGCTTACCAGGGGGCGCCTATGGCTACACCTTC.

This sequence joins TRBV18 and TRBJ2-3, with TRBD1 as a possible D gene (5 bases). The germline V and J ends were trimmed by 6 bases and 6 bases, with 13 bases remaining between them. This CDR3 has 13 residues. Per germline, CDR1 KGHSH and CDR2 LQKENI. The CDR3 loop reads CASSTQASDTQYF. The CDR3 region has the DNA TGTGCCAGCTCTACACAGGCATCCGATACGCAGTATTTT.

V gene TRBV10-3 combines with J gene TRBJ1-5; 7 bases match TRBD1. This CDR3 is 14 amino acids long. V dropped 5 bases and J dropped 6; count of bases not matched to a gene: 7. CDR1 and CDR2 (germline): ENHRY, SYGVKD. This CDR3 reads CAISRQGLGQPQHF. The CDR3 DNA follows: TGTGCCATCAGTAGACAGGGTTTGGGTCAGCCCCAGCATTTT.

This clone was detected a few times. The chain employs TRBV27 and TRBJ2-2; possibly TRBD2 for D (5 bases). Per germline, CDR1 MNHEY and CDR2 SMNVEV (reference sequence). Trimming stripped 5 bases from V and 4 bases from J, with 11 bases between. The CDR3 extends over 14 amino acids. In nucleotides, the CDR3 is TGTGCCAGCAGTCTAGGACTGACCACCGGGGAGCTGTTTTTT. Translation gives CASSLGLTTGELFF.

The V gene is TRBV7-8, the J gene TRBJ2-7; 9 nucleotides agree with TRBD2. The V gene's germline CDR1 is SGHVS and CDR2 FQNEAQ. V shed 3 bases and J 5 bases; nucleotides not matched to a gene: 14. This CDR3 has 17 residues. CDR3 DNA: TGTGCCAGCAGCTTGGACCTTCTCGCGGGAGGGTTCAACGAGCAGTACTTC. Protein: CASSLDLLAGGFNEQYF. The full variable domain, in which reference TRBV7-8 and TRBJ2-7 provide the parts outside the CDR3, is GAGVSQSPRYKVAKRGQDVALRCDPISGHVSLFWYQQALGQGPEFLTYFQNEAQLDKSGLPSDRFFAERPEGSVSTLKIQRTQQEDSAVYLCASSLDLLAGGFNEQYFGPGTRLTVT.

This clone was seen just once. The J gene is TRBJ2-3, the V gene TRBV5-4; tentatively, D is TRBD2 (5 bases). Trimming pared 0 bases from V and 1 base from J, leaving 6 bases between. CDR1 and CDR2 (germline): SGHNT, YYREEE (reference sequence). The CDR3 extends over 14 amino acids. This CDR3 reads CASSLDSGTDTQYF. The DNA of the CDR3 is TGTGCCAGCAGCTTGGATAGCGGCACAGATACGCAGTATTTT.

This rearrangement joins TRBV30 to TRBJ2-5; 12 bases fit TRBD2. Matching the DNA end better, TRBJ2-7 makes the J call doubtful. The CDR3 is 16 amino acids. The V gene's germline CDR1 is GTSNPN and CDR2 SVGIG (reference sequence). CDR3 protein: CAWTHPLAGGSYEQYF. The CDR3 DNA sequence: TGTGCCTGGACCCACCCACTAGCGGGAGGTTCCTACGAGCAGTACTTC.

The chain joins TRBV7-2 to TRBJ2-3; 7 bases match TRBD1. Germline-derived CDR1 and CDR2 are SGHTA and FQGNSA. The CDR3 loop spans 13 amino acids. CDR3 in DNA: TGTGCGAGTAACGACAGGGCGGATGGTACGCAGTATTTT. It specifies CASNDRADGTQYF. Together with reference TRBV7-2 and TRBJ2-3, the CDR3 gives the full variable domain: GAGVSQSPSNKVTEKGKDVELRCDPISGHTALYWYRQSLGQGLEFLIYFQGNSAPDKSGLPSDRFSAERTGGSVSTLTIQRTQQEDSAVYLCASNDRADGTQYFGPGTRLTVL.